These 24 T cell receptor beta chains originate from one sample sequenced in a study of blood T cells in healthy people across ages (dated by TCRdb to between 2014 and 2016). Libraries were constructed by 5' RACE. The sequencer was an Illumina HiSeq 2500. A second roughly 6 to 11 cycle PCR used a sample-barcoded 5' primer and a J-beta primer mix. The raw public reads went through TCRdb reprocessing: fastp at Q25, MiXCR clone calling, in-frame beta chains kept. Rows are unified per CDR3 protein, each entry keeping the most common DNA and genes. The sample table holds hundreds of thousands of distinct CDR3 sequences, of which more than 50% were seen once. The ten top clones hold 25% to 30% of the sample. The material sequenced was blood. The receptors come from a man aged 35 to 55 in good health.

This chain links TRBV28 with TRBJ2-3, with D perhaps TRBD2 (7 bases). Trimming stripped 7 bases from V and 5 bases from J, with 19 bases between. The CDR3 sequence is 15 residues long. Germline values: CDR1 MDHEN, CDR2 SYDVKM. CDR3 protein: CASNARDGGQDTQYF. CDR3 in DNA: TGTGCCAGCAACGCCCGGGACGGGGGGCAAGATACGCAGTATTTT. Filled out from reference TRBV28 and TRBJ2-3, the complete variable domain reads DVKVTQSSRYLVKRTGEKVFLECVQDMDHENMFWYRQDPGLGLRLIYFSYDVKMKEKGDIPEGYSVSREKKERFSLILESASTNQTSMYLCASNARDGGQDTQYFGPGTRLTVL.

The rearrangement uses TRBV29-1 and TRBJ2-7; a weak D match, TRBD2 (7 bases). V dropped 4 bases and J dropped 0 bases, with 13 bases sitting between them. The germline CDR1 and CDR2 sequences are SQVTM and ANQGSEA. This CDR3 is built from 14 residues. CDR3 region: CSVGGRGSSYEQYF. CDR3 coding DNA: TGCAGCGTTGGGGGGCGCGGGAGCTCCTACGAGCAGTACTTC.

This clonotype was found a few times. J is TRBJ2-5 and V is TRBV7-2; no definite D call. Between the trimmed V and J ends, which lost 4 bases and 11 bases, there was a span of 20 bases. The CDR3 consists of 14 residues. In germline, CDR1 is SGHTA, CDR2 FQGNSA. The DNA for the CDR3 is TGTGCCAGCAGCTCGGGCGTCAGATACAATGAGCAGTACTTC. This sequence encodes CASSSGVRYNEQYF.

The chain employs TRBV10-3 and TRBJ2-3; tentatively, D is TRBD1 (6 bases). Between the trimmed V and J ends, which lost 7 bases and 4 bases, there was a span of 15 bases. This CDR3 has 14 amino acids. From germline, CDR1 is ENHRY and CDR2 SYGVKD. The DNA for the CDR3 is TGTGCCATCAAAGGTGCAGGGGCCGCAGATACGCAGTATTTT. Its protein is CAIKGAGAADTQYF.

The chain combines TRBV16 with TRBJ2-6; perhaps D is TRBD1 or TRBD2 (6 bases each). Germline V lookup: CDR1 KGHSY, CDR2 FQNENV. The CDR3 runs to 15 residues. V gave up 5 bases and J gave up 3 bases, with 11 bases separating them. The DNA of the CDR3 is TGTGCCAGCAGCGCCGGGGGCTTTGGGGCCAACGTCCTGACTTTC. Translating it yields CASSAGGFGANVLTF. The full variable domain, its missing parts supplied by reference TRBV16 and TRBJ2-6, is GEEVAQTPKHLVRGEGQKAKLYCAPIKGHSYVFWYQQVLKNEFKFLISFQNENVFDETGMPKERFSAKCLPNSPCSLEIQATKLEDSAVYFCASSAGGFGANVLTFGAGSRLTVL.

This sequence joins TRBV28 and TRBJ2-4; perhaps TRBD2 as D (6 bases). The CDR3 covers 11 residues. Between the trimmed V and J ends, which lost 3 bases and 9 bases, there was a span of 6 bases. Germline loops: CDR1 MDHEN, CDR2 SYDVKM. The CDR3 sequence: CASSFGGIQYF. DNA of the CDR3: TGTGCCAGCAGTTTCGGGGGCATTCAGTACTTC.

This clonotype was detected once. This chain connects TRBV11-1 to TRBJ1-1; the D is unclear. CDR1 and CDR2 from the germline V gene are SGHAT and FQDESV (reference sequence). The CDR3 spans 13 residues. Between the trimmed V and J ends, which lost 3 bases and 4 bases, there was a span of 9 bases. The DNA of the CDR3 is TGTGCCAGCAGCTTTAGCCCGAGCACTGAAGCTTTCTTT. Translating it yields CASSFSPSTEAFF.

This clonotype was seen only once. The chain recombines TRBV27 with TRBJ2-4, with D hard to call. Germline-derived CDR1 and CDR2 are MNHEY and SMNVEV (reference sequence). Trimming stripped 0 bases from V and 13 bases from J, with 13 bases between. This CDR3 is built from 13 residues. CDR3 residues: CASSLSWNGKQYF. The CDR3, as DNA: TGTGCCAGCAGTTTATCCTGGAATGGCAAGCAGTACTTC.

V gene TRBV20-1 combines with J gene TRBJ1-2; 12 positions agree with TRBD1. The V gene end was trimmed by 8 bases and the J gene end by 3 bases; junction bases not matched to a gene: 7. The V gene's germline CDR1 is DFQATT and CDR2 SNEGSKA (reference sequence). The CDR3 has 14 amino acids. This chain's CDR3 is CSTARDRGHYGYTF. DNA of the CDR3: TGCAGTACTGCTAGGGACAGGGGGCACTATGGCTACACCTTC.

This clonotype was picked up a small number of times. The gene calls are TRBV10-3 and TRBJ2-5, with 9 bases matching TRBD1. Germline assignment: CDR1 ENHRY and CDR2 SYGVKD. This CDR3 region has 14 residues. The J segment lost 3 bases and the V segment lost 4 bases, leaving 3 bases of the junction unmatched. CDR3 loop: CAISAGTGKETQYF. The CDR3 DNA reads TGTGCCATCAGTGCAGGGACAGGGAAAGAGACCCAGTACTTC.

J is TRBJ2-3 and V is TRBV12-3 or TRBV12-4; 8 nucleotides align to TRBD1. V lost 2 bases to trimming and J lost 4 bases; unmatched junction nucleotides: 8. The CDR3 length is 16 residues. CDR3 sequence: CASSLTRQGWADTQYF. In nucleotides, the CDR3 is TGTGCCAGCAGTTTAACCAGACAGGGGTGGGCAGATACGCAGTATTTT.

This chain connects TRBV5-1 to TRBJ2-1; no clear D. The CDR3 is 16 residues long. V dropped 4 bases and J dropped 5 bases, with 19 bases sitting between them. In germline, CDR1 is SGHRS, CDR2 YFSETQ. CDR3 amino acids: CASSRARSGPDNEQFF. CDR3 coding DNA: TGCGCCAGCAGCCGCGCCCGGTCCGGACCGGACAATGAGCAGTTCTTC.

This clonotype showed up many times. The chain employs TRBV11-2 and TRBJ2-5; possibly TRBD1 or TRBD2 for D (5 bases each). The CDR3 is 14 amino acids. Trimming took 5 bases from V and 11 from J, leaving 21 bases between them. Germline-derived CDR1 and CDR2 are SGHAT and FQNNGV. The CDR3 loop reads CASSRPIQEAVQYF. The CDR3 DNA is TGTGCCAGCAGCCGACCAATACAGGAGGCCGTTCAGTACTTC. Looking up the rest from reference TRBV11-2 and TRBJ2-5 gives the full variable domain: EAGVAQSPRYKIIEKRQSVAFWCNPISGHATLYWYQQILGQGPKLLIQFQNNGVVDDSQLPKDRFSAERLKGVDSTLKIQPAKLEDSAVYLCASSRPIQEAVQYFGPGTRLLVL.

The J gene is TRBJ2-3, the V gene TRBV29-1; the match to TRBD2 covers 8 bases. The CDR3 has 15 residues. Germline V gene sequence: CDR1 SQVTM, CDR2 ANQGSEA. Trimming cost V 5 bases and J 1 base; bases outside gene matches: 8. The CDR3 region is CSVWPREGGTDTQYF. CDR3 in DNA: TGCAGCGTTTGGCCCCGGGAGGGAGGCACAGATACGCAGTATTTT.

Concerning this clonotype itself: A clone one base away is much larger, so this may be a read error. CDR3 nucleotides: TGTGCCAACAGCCAAGACAGGGGGCTGGGTGGCTACACCTTC. Translated, it gives CANSQDRGLGGYTF. The genes are TRBV4-2 and TRBJ1-2; 10 bases match TRBD1. The V gene's germline CDR1 is LGHNA and CDR2 YNFKEQ. The CDR3 is made up of 14 amino acids.

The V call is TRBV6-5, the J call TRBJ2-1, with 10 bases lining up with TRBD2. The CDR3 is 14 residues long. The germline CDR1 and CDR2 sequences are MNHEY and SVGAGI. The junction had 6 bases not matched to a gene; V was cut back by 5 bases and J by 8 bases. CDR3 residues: CASSTIAGGDEQFF. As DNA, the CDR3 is TGTGCCAGCAGTACCATAGCGGGGGGTGATGAGCAGTTCTTC.

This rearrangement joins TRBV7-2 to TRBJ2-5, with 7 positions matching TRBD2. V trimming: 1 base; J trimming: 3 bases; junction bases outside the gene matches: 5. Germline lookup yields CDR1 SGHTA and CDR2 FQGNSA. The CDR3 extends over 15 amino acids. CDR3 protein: CASSLDPGLKETQYF. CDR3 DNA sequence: TGTGCCAGCAGCTTAGATCCGGGACTAAAAGAGACCCAGTACTTC.

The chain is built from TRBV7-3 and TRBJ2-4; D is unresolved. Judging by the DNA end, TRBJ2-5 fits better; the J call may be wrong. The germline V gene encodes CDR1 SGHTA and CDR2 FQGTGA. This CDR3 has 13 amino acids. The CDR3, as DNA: TGTGCCAGCAGCACCAGCCGGCAAGAGACCCAGTACTTC. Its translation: CASSTSRQETQYF.

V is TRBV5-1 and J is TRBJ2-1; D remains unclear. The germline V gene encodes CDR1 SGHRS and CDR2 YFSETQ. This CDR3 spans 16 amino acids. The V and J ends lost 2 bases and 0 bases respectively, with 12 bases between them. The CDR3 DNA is TGCGCCAGCAGCTTCTTACCTGACCCCTCCTACAATGAGCAGTTCTTC. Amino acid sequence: CASSFLPDPSYNEQFF.

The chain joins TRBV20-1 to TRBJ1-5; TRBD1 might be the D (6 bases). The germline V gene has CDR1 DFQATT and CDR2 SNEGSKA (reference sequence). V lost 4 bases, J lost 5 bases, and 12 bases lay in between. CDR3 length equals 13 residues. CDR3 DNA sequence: TGCAGTGCTAATGCAGGGGTTGATCAGCCCCAGCATTTT. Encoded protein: CSANAGVDQPQHF.

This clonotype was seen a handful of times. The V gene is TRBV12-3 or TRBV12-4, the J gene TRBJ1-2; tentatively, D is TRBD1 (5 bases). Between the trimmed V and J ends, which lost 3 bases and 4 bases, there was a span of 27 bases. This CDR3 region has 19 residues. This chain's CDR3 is CASSFLFGRARSGSYGYTF. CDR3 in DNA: TGTGCCAGCAGTTTCCTATTTGGCAGGGCCAGGTCCGGTTCCTATGGCTACACCTTC.

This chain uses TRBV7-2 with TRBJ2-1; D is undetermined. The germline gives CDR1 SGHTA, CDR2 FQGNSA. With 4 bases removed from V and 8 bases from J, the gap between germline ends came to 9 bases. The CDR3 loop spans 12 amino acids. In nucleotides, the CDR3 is TGTGCCAGCAGCTATCCCATGGATGAGCAGTTCTTC. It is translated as CASSYPMDEQFF.

As DNA, the CDR3 is TGTGCCAGCTCACCGATACCGACACGGATGAACACTGAAGCTTTCTTT. It encodes CASSPIPTRMNTEAFF. This chain uses TRBV18 with TRBJ1-1; no reliable D call. V dropped 3 bases and J dropped 0 bases, with 14 bases sitting between them. Germline V gene data show CDR1 as KGHSH and CDR2 as LQKENI. The CDR3 covers 16 residues.

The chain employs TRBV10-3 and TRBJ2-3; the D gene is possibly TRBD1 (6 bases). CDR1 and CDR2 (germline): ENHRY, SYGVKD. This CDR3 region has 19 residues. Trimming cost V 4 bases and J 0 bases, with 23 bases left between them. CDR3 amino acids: CAISAGRSGTTPSTDTQYF. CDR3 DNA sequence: TGTGCCATCAGTGCCGGCCGATCCGGGACAACCCCTAGCACAGATACGCAGTATTTT.